This T cell receptor beta chain is from a study of cytomegalovirus exposure and HLA in healthy donors. The PCR ran on 60 Vbeta and 13 Jbeta primers. The protocol was immunoSEQ multiplex PCR, while the TCRdb copy is restricted to in-frame clones and leaves out a portion. This table lists about 110,000 clones. On this clone: Its antigen is undetermined.

V trimming: 6 bases; J trimming: 3 bases; junction bases outside the gene matches: 9. The CDR3 totals 14 residues. Per germline, CDR1 SGHDT and CDR2 YYEEEE. Findings and limits, study-wide: Presence/absence analysis assumed near-uniform sequencing depth across donors. Reported performance of the classifier showed diagnosis of cytomegalovirus status with high specificity and sensitivity. An analysis done earlier found most TCR beta V segments productive about 87% or about 30% of the time. A later analysis showed TCR association rates differing by HLA locus, peaking at DRB1 and lowest at HLA-C.

The source material was PBMCs. This clonotype originated in a man over 45 in good health and CMV-seronegative. The genes are TRBV5-6 and TRBJ2-7, with 7 bases fitting TRBD1. CDR3 amino acids: CASTSLTGSYEQYF. The CDR3 bases are TGTGCCAGCACCAGTCTGACAGGGAGCTACGAGCAGTACTTC.